This entry lists 21 T cell receptor beta chains sequenced from one sample in a study of shared clonotypes between healthy human individuals. The repertoire was sequenced with immunoSEQ multiplex PCR; TCRdb's copy has only in-frame clones and lacks some. The table has approximately 740,000 clones, roughly 70% seen once. The sample taken for sequencing was memory CD4+ T cells sorted from blood. Subset meaning: CD45RA-negative fraction. The receptors shown here come from a woman aged 30 to 39 in good health.

CDR3 in amino acids: CATRDRGRADTQYF. In DNA, the CDR3 is TGTGCCACTAGAGACAGGGGAAGAGCAGATACGCAGTATTTT. This chain connects TRBV19 to TRBJ2-3; 8 bases match TRBD1. The CDR3 covers 14 residues. With V trimmed by 10 bases and J by 4 bases, 10 bases remained unmatched. Germline V gene data show CDR1 as LNHDA and CDR2 as SQIVND (reference sequence).

This clone was counted a few times. The identical CDR3 is also encoded by other nucleotide sequences in the sample. The chain carries TRBV6-1 and TRBJ2-3; no reliable D call. Germline V gene lookup returns CDR1 MNHNS and CDR2 SASEGT. The CDR3 has 12 amino acids. V was cut by 6 bases and J by 2 bases, with 6 bases left in between. The DNA of the CDR3 is TGTGCCAGCAGCGAAAACACAGATACGCAGTATTTT. Translating gives CASSENTDTQYF.

The rearrangement uses TRBV9 and TRBJ1-1; the D gene is possibly TRBD1 (5 bases). The germline V gene has CDR1 SGDLS and CDR2 YYNGEE. The CDR3 consists of 14 residues. Between the trimmed V and J ends, which lost 0 bases and 5 bases, there was a span of 11 bases. CDR3 DNA sequence: TGTGCCAGCAGCGTAGGGGGCTCGGTTACTGAAGCTTTCTTT. Amino acid sequence: CASSVGGSVTEAFF.

V gene TRBV7-9 combines with J gene TRBJ2-7; D not resolved. Trimming took off 0 bases at V and 0 bases at J, with 6 bases between the two ends. CDR3 length: 14 amino acids. Per the germline V gene, CDR1 is SEHNR and CDR2 is FQNEAQ (reference sequence). CDR3 amino acids: CASSLAVSSYEQYF. The CDR3 DNA is TGTGCCAGCAGCTTAGCGGTTAGCTCCTACGAGCAGTACTTC.

Remarks on this clone: Other DNA variants within this sample encode the same CDR3. This chain links TRBV19 with TRBJ1-5; tentative D call: TRBD1 (6 bases). The germline gives CDR1 LNHDA, CDR2 SQIVND (reference sequence). The germline V and J ends were trimmed by 4 bases and 4 bases, with 11 bases remaining between them. The CDR3 is 14 residues long. CDR3 sequence (DNA): TGTGCCAGTAGTAGGGGTCAGGGGAATCAGCCCCAGCATTTT. Translation gives CASSRGQGNQPQHF. The full variable domain, in which reference TRBV19 and TRBJ1-5 provide the parts outside the CDR3, is DGGITQSPKYLFRKEGQNVTLSCEQNLNHDAMYWYRQDPGQGLRLIYYSQIVNDFQKGDIAEGYSVSREKKESFPLTVTSAQKNPTAFYLCASSRGQGNQPQHFGDGTRLSIL.

The CDR3 nucleotides are TGTGCCAGCTCACGTACGAAGGAAAAACTGTTTTTT. Translation gives CASSRTKEKLFF. The rearrangement uses TRBV18 and TRBJ1-4; D is ambiguous. Germline CDR1 KGHSH, CDR2 LQKENI. Trimming stripped 4 bases from V and 8 bases from J, with 8 bases between. This CDR3 is built from 12 residues.

This sequence joins TRBV5-1 and TRBJ2-3, with TRBD2 matching over 9 bases. The J segment lost 8 bases and the V segment lost 4 bases, leaving 11 bases of the junction unmatched. Looked up from germline, CDR1 is SGHRS and CDR2 is YFSETQ. The CDR3 spans 15 residues. The CDR3 DNA follows: TGCGCCAGCAGCGACGAAGCGGGAGGAACGGGTACGCAGTATTTT. Amino acid sequence: CASSDEAGGTGTQYF.

This clone was seen only a few times. The V gene is TRBV19, the J gene TRBJ1-2, with TRBD1 matching over 8 bases. The germline V gene has CDR1 LNHDA and CDR2 SQIVND (reference sequence). The CDR3 sequence is 15 residues long. J was trimmed by 2 bases and V by 5 bases; bases with no gene match: 7. CDR3 coding DNA: TGTGCCAGTAGTGCCTCGGGACAGGTCAACTATGGCTACACCTTC. This gives the protein CASSASGQVNYGYTF.

The V call is TRBV28, the J call TRBJ2-2, with 13 bases aligning to TRBD2. The trim removed 2 bases at V and 4 bases at J, leaving 4 bases unmatched. This CDR3 comprises 17 residues. The germline CDR1 and CDR2 sequences are MDHEN and SYDVKM. This chain's CDR3 is CASSLGTSGKSTGELFF. The DNA of the CDR3 is TGTGCCAGCAGTTTAGGGACTAGCGGGAAGAGCACCGGGGAGCTGTTTTTT.

This clone was counted at least ten times. The chain carries TRBV5-1 and TRBJ1-5; no definite D call. The V end lost 0 bases, the J end lost 7 bases, and 14 bases lay between the germline ends. CDR3 size: 15 residues. CDR1 and CDR2 from the germline V gene are SGHRS and YFSETQ. The CDR3 region has the DNA TGCGCCAGCAGCTTGGGGCCGGGAACGGGCCAGCCCCAGCATTTT. Protein sequence: CASSLGPGTGQPQHF.

V usage is TRBV15 and J usage is TRBJ1-5, with 8 bases matching TRBD1. CDR3 size: 14 residues. The germline gives CDR1 LNHNV, CDR2 YYDKDF (reference sequence). V trimming: 3 bases; J trimming: 2 bases; junction bases outside the gene matches: 0. The CDR3 nucleotides read TGTGCCACCAGCAGGGGACAGGGCAATCAGCCCCAGCATTTT. Translation gives CATSRGQGNQPQHF.

The rearrangement uses TRBV10-3 and TRBJ2-7, with TRBD1 identical over 7 bases. The length of the CDR3 is 14 residues. V shed 10 bases and J 4 bases; nucleotides not matched to a gene: 13. Germline V CDR1 and CDR2: ENHRY, SYGVKD. The CDR3 reads CATEGQAGSYEQYF. CDR3 coding DNA: TGTGCCACGGAAGGACAGGCGGGTTCATACGAGCAGTACTTC.

The chain recombines TRBV5-1 with TRBJ2-1, with 12 bases fitting TRBD1. CDR1 and CDR2 from the germline V gene are SGHRS and YFSETQ. The CDR3 covers 16 residues. J gave up 7 bases and V 3 bases, and 8 bases lay outside the gene matches. CDR3 DNA: TGCGCCAGCAGCTCATACCGGGACAGGGGGCGAAATGAGCAGTTCTTC. It yields the protein CASSSYRDRGRNEQFF.

J is TRBJ2-7 and V is TRBV4-1; D is unclear. CDR3 size: 15 residues. Germline loops: CDR1 MGHRA, CDR2 YSYEKL. The V end lost 1 base, the J end lost 0 bases, and 10 bases lay between the germline ends. CDR3 residues: CASSQGLLHSYEQYF. DNA of the CDR3: TGCGCCAGCAGCCAAGGACTCTTACACTCCTACGAGCAGTACTTC.

This chain links TRBV19 with TRBJ2-5; D not resolved. With 5 bases removed from V and 3 bases from J, the gap between germline ends came to 10 bases. Germline loops: CDR1 LNHDA, CDR2 SQIVND (reference sequence). The CDR3 contains 13 residues. This CDR3 is CASSPRQEETQYF. The CDR3 region has the DNA TGTGCCAGTAGTCCCAGACAAGAAGAGACCCAGTACTTC.

V and J are TRBV27 and TRBJ2-6, with D possibly TRBD2 on 5 matching bases. The V gene's germline CDR1 is MNHEY and CDR2 SMNVEV (reference sequence). Trimming shortened V by 4 bases and J by 2 bases, and 9 bases separated the two germline ends. The CDR3 has 15 residues. The CDR3: CASSSLAAGANVLTF. CDR3 coding DNA: TGTGCCAGCAGTTCCCTAGCCGCTGGGGCCAACGTCCTGACTTTC.

V and J are TRBV27 and TRBJ2-1; tentatively, D is TRBD2 (6 bases). The CDR3 has 15 residues. Per germline, CDR1 MNHEY and CDR2 SMNVEV (reference sequence). Trimming removed 6 bases at V and 0 bases at J, with 12 bases between. As DNA, the CDR3 is TGTGCCAGCAGCAGCTTAGCGGCCTCCTACAATGAGCAGTTCTTC. Translating it yields CASSSLAASYNEQFF.

V usage is TRBV5-4 and J usage is TRBJ1-1; D is possibly TRBD1 (6 bases). There are 16 residues in the CDR3. V was clipped by 3 bases and J by 0 bases, with 15 bases between them. Germline CDR1 SGHNT, CDR2 YYREEE (reference sequence). The CDR3 region has the DNA TGTGCCAGCAGCTCCCGAGGGGGTAGGGTGAACACTGAAGCTTTCTTT. It specifies CASSSRGGRVNTEAFF.

The chain has TRBV15 and TRBJ1-2; the D gene is possibly TRBD1 (5 bases). Germline V gives CDR1 LNHNV, CDR2 YYDKDF (reference sequence). The germline V and J ends were trimmed by 0 bases and 8 bases, with 13 bases remaining between them. The CDR3 is 14 residues long. CDR3 coding DNA: TGTGCCACCAGCAGAGAGACAGCCCCAGGCGGCTACACCTTC. This encodes CATSRETAPGGYTF.

This clone was seen repeatedly, ten times or more. This chain joins TRBV28 and TRBJ2-2, with TRBD1 matching over 11 bases. Germline CDR1 is MDHEN and CDR2 is SYDVKM. The CDR3 covers 13 residues. With 11 bases clipped from V and 6 bases from J, the junction kept 5 bases outside the gene matches. Here the CDR3 DNA reads TGTGCCGGGTGGGACAGGGGGTCCGGGGAGCTGTTTTTT. This encodes CAGWDRGSGELFF.

The rearrangement joins TRBV18 to TRBJ2-2, with D unresolved. This CDR3 comprises 14 residues. The germline V gene has CDR1 KGHSH and CDR2 LQKENI. With 1 base removed from V and 4 bases from J, the gap between germline ends came to 7 bases. CDR3 region: CASSPQDFTGELFF. The DNA of the CDR3 is TGTGCCAGCTCACCACAAGATTTCACCGGGGAGCTGTTTTTT.